One T cell receptor (beta chain) is described in this entry. Germline CDR1 and CDR2: LGHNA and YSLEER. The CDR3 totals 15 residues. V gave up 0 bases and J gave up 6 bases; unmatched junction bases: 4. The record originates from a study of blood T cell repertoires in COVID-19. Study context: Samples came from the United States, Italy and Spain, spanning acute and convalescent COVID-19.

In the source study's methods: Nucleated cell counts were estimated from reference gene primer amplification. The repertoire was sequenced with immunoSEQ multiplex PCR; TCRdb's copy has only in-frame clones and lacks some. V and J calls and clone size come straight from that table; D and trimming were deduced from the DNA. The sample comprises around 170,000 clones, 70% to 90% of which are singletons, and approximately 7% rests with the top ten. Specimen: peripheral blood. The chain links TRBV4-3 to TRBJ1-4, with 7 bases lining up with TRBD1. This receptor was taken from a man in his fifties or sixties with active or convalescent COVID-19. The CDR3: CASSQDGGGDEKLFF. The CDR3 DNA follows: TGCGCCAGCAGCCAAGATGGAGGGGGCGATGAAAAACTGTTTTTT.